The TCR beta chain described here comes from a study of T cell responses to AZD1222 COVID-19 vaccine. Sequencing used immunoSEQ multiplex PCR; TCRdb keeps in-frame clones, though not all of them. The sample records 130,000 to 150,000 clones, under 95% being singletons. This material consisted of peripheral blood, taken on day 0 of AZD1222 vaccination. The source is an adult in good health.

The CDR3 protein is CASSRTGVGDEQYF. DNA for the CDR3: TGTGCCAGCAGCCGTACAGGGGTGGGCGACGAGCAGTACTTC. V and J are TRBV7-9 and TRBJ2-7; the match to TRBD1 covers 7 bases. Per germline, CDR1 SEHNR and CDR2 FQNEAQ (reference sequence). The CDR3 runs to 14 residues. J lost 5 bases, V lost 5 bases, and 9 bases had no gene match.